This T cell receptor (beta chain) is drawn from a study of follicular helper T cells after annual influenza vaccination. Findings and caveats of the study: ICOS-CD38- cTfh most often held earlier Day 7 ICOS+CD38+ clones.

Time point indicated: 2015-2016 season, 7 days after influenza vaccination. Blood volume per time point ranged from about 35 to 110 mL. The V end was cut by 3 bases, the J end by 1 base, with 13 bases between. The CDR3 length is 16 residues. Germline loops: CDR1 SGHDT, CDR2 YYEEEE. Regarding this clone: The antigen remains undetermined.

Profiling relied on immunoSEQ multiplex PCR, and the TCRdb table lists in-frame clones only, not all of them. The sample has about 10,000 clones, 65% to 85% seen once. The TCR comes from an adult who received the influenza vaccine. The gene calls are TRBV5-6 and TRBJ2-2; D perhaps matches TRBD1 (6 bases). The sample in question was CXCR5+ CD38- circulating T follicular helper cells from blood, obtained 7 days after influenza vaccination. Indicated subset: circulating Tfh, non-naive CD4+CXCR5+PD-1+ (ICOS+CD38+ or ICOS-CD38-). The CDR3 sequence is CASSSTGQKNTGELFF. The CDR3 DNA follows: TGTGCCAGCAGCTCGACGGGACAAAAGAACACCGGGGAGCTGTTTTTT.